The present entry profiles one T cell receptor beta chain with its context. Its antigen remains unidentified. The data stem from a study of T cell repertoires in cytomegalovirus infection. Overall study context: CMV epitopes that were recently identified and HLA-C-restricted were used alongside well-studied HLA-B-restricted ones. The public TCR beta signatures pointed to both CMV infection and matching HLA type. Study-level findings and limits: Summed frequency of shared TCR beta families picked out CMV carriers who also had the relevant HLA. The response measured ex vivo was dominated by TCR beta clonotypes (HLA-C-restricted and CMV-specific).

V lost 2 bases, J lost 1 base, and 8 bases lay in between. CDR1 MNHEY and CDR2 SVGAGI come from the germline V gene. The CDR3 has 14 residues. TCRdb redid the calling of the reads with MiXCR, one entry per CDR3 protein. The sample lists fewer than 1,000,000 distinct CDR3 sequences; around 31% were seen once. The sequencing used cultured CD8+ T cells from PBMCs, collected from culture after CMV antigen stimulation. The chain combines TRBV6-5 with TRBJ1-1; D not resolved. The origin of this receptor is a human donor in good health (CMV status not recorded). Some clones in this sample may be carry-over from other donors' samples. The CDR3 here is CASSYAETNTEAFF. Written as DNA, the CDR3 is TGTGCCAGCAGTTACGCAGAGACGAACACTGAAGCTTTCTTT.